This is a list of T cell receptor beta chains from one sample in a study of T cell responses to AZD1222 COVID-19 vaccine. The repertoire was sequenced with immunoSEQ multiplex PCR; TCRdb's copy has only in-frame clones and lacks some. The sample lists 200,000 to 300,000 clones; 90% to 95% were seen once. Sequencing used peripheral blood, obtained on day 0 of AZD1222 vaccination. The receptors were sampled from an adult in good health. Both conserved end residues are part of each CDR3. A D gene is named only where the DNA matches it firmly. Rows may omit the clone size; those that give it use once, few, many or a size class.

j_gene,v_gene,abundance,d_gene,CDR3aa,CDR3nt
TRBJ1-5,TRBV5-5,NA,NA,CASSRVAGAGNQPQHF,TGTGCCAGCAGCCGTGTGGCAGGGGCAGGCAATCAGCCCCAGCATTTT
TRBJ1-2,TRBV29-1,NA,NA,CSVARGGPYGYTF,TGCAGCGTTGCCCGAGGAGGACCCTATGGCTACACCTTC
TRBJ2-6,TRBV2,NA,TRBD1,CASSEELSGTGGDGANVLTF,TGTGCCAGCAGTGAGGAGCTTTCCGGGACAGGGGGCGATGGGGCCAACGTCCTGACTTTC
TRBJ2-3,TRBV9,once,TRBD2,CASSAQTAGATDTQYF,TGTGCCAGCAGCGCCCAAACAGCGGGAGCCACAGATACGCAGTATTTT
TRBJ1-3,TRBV5-6,NA,NA,CASSSAREGGNTIYF,TGTGCCAGCAGCTCCGCGAGGGAGGGTGGAAACACCATATATTTT
TRBJ1-5,TRBV6-5,NA,NA,CASSPGGGPQHF,TGTGCCAGCAGCCCGGGGGGAGGGCCCCAGCATTTT
TRBJ1-6,TRBV2,once,NA,CASSAGTSSSYNSPLHF,TGTGCCAGCAGTGCCGGGACTTCCAGCTCCTATAATTCACCCCTCCACTTT
TRBJ2-7,TRBV28,once,NA,CASTSAGILSYEQYF,TGTGCCAGCACCTCTGCAGGGATCCTTTCCTACGAGCAGTACTTC
TRBJ1-2,TRBV4-3,NA,TRBD1,CASSQPDRGQGYTF,TGCGCCAGCAGCCAACCGGACAGGGGACAAGGCTACACCTTC
TRBJ1-2,TRBV20-1,NA,NA,CSASPTWDYGYTF,TGCAGTGCTAGTCCTACATGGGACTATGGCTACACCTTC
TRBJ2-2,TRBV5-1,NA,TRBD1,CASSMGQGVSGELFF,TGCGCCAGCAGCATGGGACAGGGCGTCTCCGGGGAGCTGTTTTTT
TRBJ2-7,TRBV13,NA,TRBD1,CASSRDRADEQYF,TGTGCCAGCAGCCGGGACAGGGCCGACGAGCAGTACTTC
TRBJ1-2,TRBV19,NA,NA,CASSIGGNGYTF,TGTGCCAGTAGTATAGGGGGGAATGGCTACACCTTC
TRBJ2-7,TRBV28,NA,TRBD1,CASSAGTGGSYEQYF,TGTGCCAGCAGTGCGGGGACAGGGGGCTCCTACGAGCAGTACTTC
TRBJ2-3,TRBV7-7,NA,NA,CASSYGEADTQYF,TGTGCCAGCAGCTATGGGGAGGCAGATACGCAGTATTTT
TRBJ1-4,TRBV28,NA,NA,CASRGRRDEKLFF,TGTGCCAGCCGAGGGCGGAGGGATGAAAAACTGTTTTTT
TRBJ2-7,TRBV27,NA,NA,CASRQGGSEQYF,TGTGCCAGCAGGCAGGGAGGATCCGAGCAGTACTTC
TRBJ1-2,TRBV9,NA,NA,CASSPGYGYTF,TGTGCCAGCAGCCCCGGGTATGGCTACACCTTC
TRBJ1-1,TRBV19,NA,NA,CASSPFSRNTEAFF,TGTGCCAGTAGTCCCTTCTCACGGAACACTGAAGCTTTCTTT
TRBJ2-2,TRBV5-1,once,TRBD1,CASSLPTGSDTGELFF,TGCGCCAGCAGCCTCCCGACAGGGTCGGACACCGGGGAGCTGTTTTTT
TRBJ1-4,TRBV7-2,NA,TRBD1,CASSAQDRATNEKLFF,TGTGCCAGCAGCGCCCAGGACAGGGCAACTAATGAAAAACTGTTTTTT
TRBJ2-1,TRBV9,NA,TRBD2,CASSTPPGLAGNGEQFF,TGTGCCAGCAGCACCCCTCCGGGACTAGCGGGTAACGGTGAGCAGTTCTTC
TRBJ2-1,TRBV28,once,TRBD1,CASSSTGDEQFF,TGTGCCAGCAGTTCTACAGGGGATGAGCAGTTCTTC
TRBJ2-3,TRBV10-2,few,NA,CASSTTEGTDTQYF,TGCGCCAGCAGTACGACTGAAGGCACAGATACGCAGTATTTT
TRBJ1-6,TRBV5-4,NA,NA,CASSLFPSSYNSPLHF,TGTGCCAGCAGCTTGTTCCCGAGCTCCTATAATTCACCCCTCCACTTT
TRBJ1-2,TRBV29-1,NA,NA,CSVDRGDANYGYTF,TGCAGCGTTGATCGGGGGGATGCTAACTATGGCTACACCTTC
TRBJ1-4,TRBV5-1,NA,NA,CASSLTRGPEKLFF,TGCGCCAGCAGCTTAACCAGGGGTCCGGAAAAACTGTTTTTT
TRBJ2-5,TRBV5-1,NA,NA,CASSFSIPLEETQYF,TGCGCCAGCAGCTTTAGTATCCCACTGGAAGAGACCCAGTACTTC